Shown below are 6 T cell receptor beta chains from a single sample sequenced in a study of CD8 T cells in ankylosing spondylitis. Each CDR3 protein gets one entry after TCRdb re-called the 5' RACE reads with MiXCR. This table has about 450,000 distinct CDR3 sequences, roughly a quarter appearing once. Broader study findings: Seemingly characteristic of ankylosing spondylitis blood was a TCR beta motif consisting of about 8 highly homologous variants.

Their target antigens are unknown. Material for sequencing was blood, either unsorted or a sorted T cell fraction (not recorded which). These receptors were obtained from a male donor with ankylosing spondylitis.

Here the CDR3 reads CSAMLGGIIDTQYF. CDR3 DNA: TGCAGTGCTATGTTGGGGGGTATCATTGATACGCAGTATTTT. This chain connects TRBV20-1 to TRBJ2-3; D perhaps matches TRBD2 (6 bases). Looked up from germline, CDR1 is DFQATT and CDR2 is SNEGSKA (reference sequence). V shed 4 bases and J shed 6 bases, with 17 bases lying between them. The CDR3 contains 14 residues.

This rearrangement joins TRBV9 to TRBJ1-4; D is perhaps TRBD1 (5 bases). V was trimmed by 0 bases and J by 8 bases, leaving 11 bases between them. The CDR3 contains 14 residues. CDR1 and CDR2 from the germline V gene are SGDLS and YYNGEE. Written as DNA, the CDR3 is TGTGCCAGCAGCGTAGAGGCAGGGAGAGAAAAACTGTTTTTT. As protein: CASSVEAGREKLFF.

The V gene is TRBV20-1, the J gene TRBJ2-3; the match to TRBD1 covers 11 bases. Germline V gene sequence: CDR1 DFQATT, CDR2 SNEGSKA (reference sequence). J gave up 6 bases and V 5 bases, and 10 bases lay outside the gene matches. The CDR3 covers 15 residues. Written as DNA, the CDR3 is TGCAGTGCTCCTACCTGGACAGGGGGCTTGGATACGCAGTATTTT. Translation: CSAPTWTGGLDTQYF.

J is TRBJ2-3 and V is TRBV6-5; 11 bases are shared with TRBD2. Per the germline V gene, CDR1 is MNHEY and CDR2 is SVGAGI. V lost 2 bases, J lost 5 bases, and 6 bases stayed unmatched. CDR3 length: 16 amino acids. This CDR3 is CASSYQLAGAGDTQYF. The CDR3 nucleotides read TGTGCCAGCAGTTACCAACTAGCGGGAGCAGGAGATACGCAGTATTTT.

The rearrangement joins TRBV19 to TRBJ1-1; no clear D. The CDR3 extends over 14 amino acids. V was trimmed by 7 bases and J by 0 bases, leaving 12 bases between them. Germline-derived CDR1 and CDR2 are LNHDA and SQIVND (reference sequence). CDR3 in amino acids: CASTPGIVNTEAFF. The CDR3 region has the DNA TGTGCCAGTACGCCGGGCATCGTGAACACTGAAGCTTTCTTT. The complete variable domain, with remaining parts taken from reference TRBV19 and TRBJ1-1, reads DGGITQSPKYLFRKEGQNVTLSCEQNLNHDAMYWYRQDPGQGLRLIYYSQIVNDFQKGDIAEGYSVSREKKESFPLTVTSAQKNPTAFYLCASTPGIVNTEAFFGQGTRLTVV.

Ten or more counts support this clonotype. The chain couples TRBV11-1 to TRBJ2-1; 9 positions agree with TRBD2. Germline trimming cut 1 base from V and 4 bases from J; bases unmatched to any gene: 2. CDR3 length: 15 residues. The germline V gene encodes CDR1 SGHAT and CDR2 FQDESV (reference sequence). For the CDR3, the DNA is TGTGCCAGCAGCTTAGGGACTAGCGAGTACAATGAGCAGTTCTTC. It translates to CASSLGTSEYNEQFF.